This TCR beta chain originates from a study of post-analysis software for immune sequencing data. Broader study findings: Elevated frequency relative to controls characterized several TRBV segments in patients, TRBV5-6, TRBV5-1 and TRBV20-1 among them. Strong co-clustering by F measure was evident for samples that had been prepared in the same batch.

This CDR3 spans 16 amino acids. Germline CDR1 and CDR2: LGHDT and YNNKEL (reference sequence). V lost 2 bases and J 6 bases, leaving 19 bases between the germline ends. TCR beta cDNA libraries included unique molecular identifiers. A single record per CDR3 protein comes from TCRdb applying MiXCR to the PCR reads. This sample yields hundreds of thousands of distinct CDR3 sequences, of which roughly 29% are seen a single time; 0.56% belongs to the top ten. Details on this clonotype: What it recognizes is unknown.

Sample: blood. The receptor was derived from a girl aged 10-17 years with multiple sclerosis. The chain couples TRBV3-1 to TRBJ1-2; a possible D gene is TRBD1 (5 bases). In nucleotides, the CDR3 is TGTGCCAGCAGCCAAACCTGGGACGGACGAACTAATGGCTACACCTTC. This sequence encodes CASSQTWDGRTNGYTF.